The next 3 T cell receptor beta chains were all read from a single sample in a study of shared clonotypes between healthy human individuals. Data came from immunoSEQ multiplex PCR; TCRdb stores just in-frame clones and leaves some out. The sample has under 600,000 clones, roughly 79% seen once. Sequences were obtained from PBMCs. These receptor sequences come from a woman in her thirties or forties in good health. Some clones in this sample may be carry-over from other donors' samples.

DNA of the CDR3: TGTGCCAGCAGTTATGGGTATTGGGCTTACAACACTGAAGCTTTCTTT. It codes for CASSYGYWAYNTEAFF. The rearrangement uses TRBV6-5 and TRBJ1-1, with D hard to call. There are 16 residues in the CDR3. Per the germline V gene, CDR1 is MNHEY and CDR2 is SVGAGI. V dropped 3 bases and J dropped 2 bases, with 16 bases sitting between them.

The V call is TRBV28, the J call TRBJ2-7; D possibly corresponds to TRBD1 (7 bases). The CDR3 extends over 15 amino acids. Germline CDR1 and CDR2: MDHEN and SYDVKM. Trimming left V 7 bases short and J 4 bases short, with 20 bases between. CDR3 sequence reads: CASTPGGQRYYEQYF. The CDR3 region has the DNA TGTGCCAGCACCCCCGGGGGACAGCGCTATTACGAGCAGTACTTC.

This chain connects TRBV7-9 to TRBJ1-3; tentative D call: TRBD1 (6 bases). This CDR3 has 17 residues. V was shortened by 5 bases and J by 0 bases, with 17 bases between the two germline ends. Germline V lookup: CDR1 SEHNR, CDR2 FQNEAQ (reference sequence). In DNA form, the CDR3 reads TGTGCCAGCAGCCCTGGGCCAACAGGGCCCTCTGGAAACACCATATATTTT. It specifies CASSPGPTGPSGNTIYF. Full variable domain (missing parts from reference TRBV7-9 and TRBJ1-3): DTGVSQNPRHKITKRGQNVTFRCDPISEHNRLYWYRQTLGQGPEFLTYFQNEAQLEKSRLLSDRFSAERPKGSFSTLEIQRTEQGDSAMYLCASSPGPTGPSGNTIYFGEGSWLTVV.